The clone carrying this T cell receptor beta chain was seen more than once but under ten times. Antigen unknown. These data come from a study of T cells in Graves' hyperthyroidism and ophthalmopathy. The study, taken as a whole, reports: The model's output predicted ophthalmopathy at a median of roughly 6.9 months prior to onset. A 13 V-J model separated ophthalmopathy from stable hyperthyroidism.

Regions amplified from RNA transcripts were the TCR beta CDR3 regions. HTBI primers were the set used in a first-round RT-PCR of the TCR CDR3. A single record per CDR3 protein comes from TCRdb applying MiXCR to the multiplex PCR reads. The data hold roughly 650,000 distinct CDR3 sequences, with approximately 16% observed a single time. Any patient presenting with uncontrolled infection, other autoimmune disease, pregnancy or lactation was left out. It was around 10 ml of fresh peripheral blood that supplied the PBMCs. Trimming removed 3 bases from V and 0 bases from J; junction bases left unmatched: 13. The germline CDR1 and CDR2 sequences are DFQATT and SNEGSKA (reference sequence). The CDR3 covers 17 residues.

The receptor was isolated from a woman between 35 and 50 years old with Graves' ophthalmopathy. The chain is built from TRBV20-1 and TRBJ2-7; 8 bases match TRBD1. The sample consisted of blood. The CDR3, as DNA: TGCAGTGCTAGCCAAAGGCAGGGGGCGATCCTCTCCTACGAGCAGTACTTC. Its protein product is CSASQRQGAILSYEQYF.